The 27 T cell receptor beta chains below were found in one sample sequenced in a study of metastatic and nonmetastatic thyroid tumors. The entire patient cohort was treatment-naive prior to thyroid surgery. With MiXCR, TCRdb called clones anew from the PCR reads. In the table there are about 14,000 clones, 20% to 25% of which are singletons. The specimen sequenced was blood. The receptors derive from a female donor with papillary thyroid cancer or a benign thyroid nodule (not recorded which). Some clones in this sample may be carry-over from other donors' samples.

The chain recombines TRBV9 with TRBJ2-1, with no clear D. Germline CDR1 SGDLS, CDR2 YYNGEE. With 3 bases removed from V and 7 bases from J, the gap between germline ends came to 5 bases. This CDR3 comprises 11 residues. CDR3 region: CASSAENEQFF. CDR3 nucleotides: TGTGCCAGCAGCGCAGAGAATGAGCAGTTCTTC.

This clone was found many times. Here the CDR3 DNA reads TGTGCCAGTAGTTCCGGGACTAGCGGGGCCAATGAGCAGTTCTTC. Amino acid sequence: CASSSGTSGANEQFF. The chain joins TRBV19 to TRBJ2-1, with 13 bases matching TRBD2. The V gene's germline CDR1 is LNHDA and CDR2 SQIVND (reference sequence). CDR3 length: 15 amino acids. J lost 6 bases, V lost 5 bases, and 4 bases had no gene match.

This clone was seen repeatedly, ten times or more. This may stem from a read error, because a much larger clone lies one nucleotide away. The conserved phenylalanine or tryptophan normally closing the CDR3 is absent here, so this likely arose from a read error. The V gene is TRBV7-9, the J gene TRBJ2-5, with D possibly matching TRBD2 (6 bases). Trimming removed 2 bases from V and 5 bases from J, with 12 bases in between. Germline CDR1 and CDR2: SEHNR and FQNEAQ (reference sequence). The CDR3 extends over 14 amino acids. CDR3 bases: TGTGCCAGCAGCTTAACGGGAGAGTCGGAGACCCAGTACCTC. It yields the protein CASSLTGESETQYL.

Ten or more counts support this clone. CDR3 protein: CATGTGGRFDEKLFF. The DNA of the CDR3 is TGTGCTACCGGGACAGGGGGCCGTTTCGATGAAAAACTGTTTTTT. The chain couples TRBV19 to TRBJ1-4; 12 bases match TRBD1. The CDR3 is 15 amino acids. Germline CDR1 reads LNHDA; CDR2 reads SQIVND (reference sequence).

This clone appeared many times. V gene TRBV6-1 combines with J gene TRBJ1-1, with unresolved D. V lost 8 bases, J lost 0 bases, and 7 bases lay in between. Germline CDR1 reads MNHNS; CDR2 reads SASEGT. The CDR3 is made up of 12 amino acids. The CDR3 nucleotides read TGTGCCAGCCTCCGGGTGAACACTGAAGCTTTCTTT. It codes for CASLRVNTEAFF.

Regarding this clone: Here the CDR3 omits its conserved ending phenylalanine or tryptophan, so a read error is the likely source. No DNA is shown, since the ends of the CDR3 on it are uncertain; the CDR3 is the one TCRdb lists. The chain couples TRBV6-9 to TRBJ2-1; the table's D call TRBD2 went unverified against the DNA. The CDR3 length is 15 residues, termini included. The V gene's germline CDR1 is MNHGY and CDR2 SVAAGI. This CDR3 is CASRALAGALAGATL.

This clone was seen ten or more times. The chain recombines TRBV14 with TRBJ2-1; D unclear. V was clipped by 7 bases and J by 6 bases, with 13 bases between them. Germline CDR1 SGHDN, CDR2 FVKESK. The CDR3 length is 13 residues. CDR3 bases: TGTGCCAGCAAGACAATGGCTACCAATGAGCAGTTCTTC. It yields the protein CASKTMATNEQFF. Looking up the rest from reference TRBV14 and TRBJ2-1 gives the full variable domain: EAGVTQFPSHSVIEKGQTVTLRCDPISGHDNLYWYRRVMGKEIKFLLHFVKESKQDESGMPNNRFLAERTGGTYSTLKVQPAELEDSGVYFCASKTMATNEQFFGPGTRLTVL.

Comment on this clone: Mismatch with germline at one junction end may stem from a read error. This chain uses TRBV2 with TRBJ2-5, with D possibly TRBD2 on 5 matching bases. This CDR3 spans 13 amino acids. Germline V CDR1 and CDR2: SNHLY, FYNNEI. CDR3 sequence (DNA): TGTGTCAGCAGCCAGTTGGAGGCAGAGACCCAGTACTTC. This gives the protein CVSSQLEAETQYF.

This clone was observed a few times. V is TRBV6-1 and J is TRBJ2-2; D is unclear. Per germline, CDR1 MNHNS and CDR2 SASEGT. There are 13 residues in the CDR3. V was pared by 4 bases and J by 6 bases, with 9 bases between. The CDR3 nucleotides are TGTGCCAGCAGTGGAATAGCCGCCGGGGAGCTGTTTTTT. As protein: CASSGIAAGELFF.

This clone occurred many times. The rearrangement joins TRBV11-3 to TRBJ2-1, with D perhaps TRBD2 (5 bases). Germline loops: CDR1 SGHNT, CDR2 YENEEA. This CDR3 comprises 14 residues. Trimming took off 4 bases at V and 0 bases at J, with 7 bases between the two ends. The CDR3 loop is CASSSRDSYNEQFF. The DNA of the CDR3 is TGTGCCAGCAGCTCACGGGACTCCTACAATGAGCAGTTCTTC.

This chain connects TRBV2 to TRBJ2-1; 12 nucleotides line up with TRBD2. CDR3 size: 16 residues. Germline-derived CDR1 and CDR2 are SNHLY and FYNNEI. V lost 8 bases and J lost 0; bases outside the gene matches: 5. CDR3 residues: CASSSTSGSSYNEQFF. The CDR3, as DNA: TGTGCCAGCTCATCGACTAGCGGGAGCTCCTACAATGAGCAGTTCTTC.

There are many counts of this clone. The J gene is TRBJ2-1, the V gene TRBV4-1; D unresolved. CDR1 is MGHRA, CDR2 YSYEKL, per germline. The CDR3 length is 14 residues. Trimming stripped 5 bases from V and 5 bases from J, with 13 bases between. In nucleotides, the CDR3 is TGCGCCAGCAGCTTTTCAGCCGCGAACAATGAGCAGTTCTTC. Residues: CASSFSAANNEQFF.

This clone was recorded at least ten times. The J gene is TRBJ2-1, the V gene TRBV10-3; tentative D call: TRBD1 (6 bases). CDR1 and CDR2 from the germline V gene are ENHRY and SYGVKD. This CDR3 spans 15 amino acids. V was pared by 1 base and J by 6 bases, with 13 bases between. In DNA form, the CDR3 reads TGTGCCATCAGTGAGTATGGCAGGGGTGGCAATGAGCAGTTCTTC. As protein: CAISEYGRGGNEQFF.

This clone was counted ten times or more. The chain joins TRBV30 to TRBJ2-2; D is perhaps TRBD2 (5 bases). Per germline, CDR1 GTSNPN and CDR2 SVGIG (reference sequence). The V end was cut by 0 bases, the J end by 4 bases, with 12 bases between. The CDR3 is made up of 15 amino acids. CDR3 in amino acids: CAWSVVPAGTGELFF. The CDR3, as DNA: TGTGCCTGGAGTGTAGTACCCGCGGGCACCGGGGAGCTGTTTTTT.

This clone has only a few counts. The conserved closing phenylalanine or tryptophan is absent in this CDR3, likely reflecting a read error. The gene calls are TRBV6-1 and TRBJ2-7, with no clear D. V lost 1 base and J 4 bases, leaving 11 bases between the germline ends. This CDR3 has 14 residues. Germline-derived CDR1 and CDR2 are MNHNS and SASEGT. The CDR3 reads CASSEEPSSYEQYL. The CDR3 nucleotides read TGTGCCAGCAGTGAAGAGCCCAGCTCTTACGAGCAGTACCTC.

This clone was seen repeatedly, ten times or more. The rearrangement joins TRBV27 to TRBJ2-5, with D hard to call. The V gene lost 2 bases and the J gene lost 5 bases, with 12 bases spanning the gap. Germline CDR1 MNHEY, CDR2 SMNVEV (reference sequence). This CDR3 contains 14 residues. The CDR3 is CASSLVVGLETQYF. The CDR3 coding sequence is TGTGCCAGCAGTTTAGTGGTGGGCCTGGAGACCCAGTACTTC.

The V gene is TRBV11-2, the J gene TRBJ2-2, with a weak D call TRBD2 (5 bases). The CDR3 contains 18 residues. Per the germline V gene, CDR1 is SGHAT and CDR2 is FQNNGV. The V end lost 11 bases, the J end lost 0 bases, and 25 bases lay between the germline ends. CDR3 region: CAPRSFPLGGPNTGELFF. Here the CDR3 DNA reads TGTGCCCCTCGTTCGTTCCCGTTGGGCGGGCCGAACACCGGGGAGCTGTTTTTT.

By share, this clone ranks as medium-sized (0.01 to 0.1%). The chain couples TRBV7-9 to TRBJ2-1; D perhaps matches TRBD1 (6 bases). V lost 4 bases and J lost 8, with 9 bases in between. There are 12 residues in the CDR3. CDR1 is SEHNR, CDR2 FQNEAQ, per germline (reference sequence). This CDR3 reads CASSSRGYEQFF. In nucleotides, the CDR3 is TGTGCCAGCAGCTCCAGGGGCTATGAGCAGTTCTTC.

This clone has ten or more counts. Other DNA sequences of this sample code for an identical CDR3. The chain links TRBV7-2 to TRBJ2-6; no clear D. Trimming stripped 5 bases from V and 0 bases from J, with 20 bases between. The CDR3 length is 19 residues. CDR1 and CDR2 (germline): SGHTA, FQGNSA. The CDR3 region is CASSLVGNLVFSGANVLTF. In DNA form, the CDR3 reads TGTGCCAGCAGCCTAGTGGGGAACCTGGTTTTCTCTGGGGCCAACGTCCTGACTTTC.

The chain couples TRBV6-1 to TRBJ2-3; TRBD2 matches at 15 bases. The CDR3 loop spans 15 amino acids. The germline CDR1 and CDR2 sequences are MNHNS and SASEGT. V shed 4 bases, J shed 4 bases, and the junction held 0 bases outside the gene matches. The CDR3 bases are TGTGCCAGCAGTGGGACTAGCGGGGGGGCAGATACGCAGTATTTT. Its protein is CASSGTSGGADTQYF.

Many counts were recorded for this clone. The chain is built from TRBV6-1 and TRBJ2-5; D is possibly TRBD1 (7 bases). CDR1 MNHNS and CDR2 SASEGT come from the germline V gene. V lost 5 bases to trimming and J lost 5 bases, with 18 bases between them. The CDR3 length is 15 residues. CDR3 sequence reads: CASSYQGVSGETQYF. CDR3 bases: TGTGCCAGCAGTTATCAGGGGGTGAGCGGGGAGACCCAGTACTTC.

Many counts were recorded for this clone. CDR3 bases: TGTGCCAGCAGCTTAGGGGCGGGGGGGCCGCTAGAGACCCAGTACTTC. Translated: CASSLGAGGPLETQYF. This sequence joins TRBV7-9 and TRBJ2-5, with TRBD2 identical over 9 bases. CDR3 length equals 16 residues. V shed 1 base and J 4 bases; nucleotides not matched to a gene: 7. CDR1 and CDR2 (germline): SEHNR, FQNEAQ (reference sequence).

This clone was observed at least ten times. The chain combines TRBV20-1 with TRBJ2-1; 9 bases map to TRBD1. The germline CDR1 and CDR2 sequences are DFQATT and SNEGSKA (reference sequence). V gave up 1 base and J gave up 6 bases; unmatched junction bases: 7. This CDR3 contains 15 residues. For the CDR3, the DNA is TGCAGTGCTAGAGTAGGGGACAGGGTTTCCAATGAGCAGTTCTTC. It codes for CSARVGDRVSNEQFF.

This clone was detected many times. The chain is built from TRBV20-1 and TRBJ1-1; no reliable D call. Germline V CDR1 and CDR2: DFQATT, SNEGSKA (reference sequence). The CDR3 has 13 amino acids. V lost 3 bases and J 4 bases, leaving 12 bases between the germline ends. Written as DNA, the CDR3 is TGCAGTGCTAGTCCAGGTCGGGTCACTGAAGCTTTCTTT. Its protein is CSASPGRVTEAFF.

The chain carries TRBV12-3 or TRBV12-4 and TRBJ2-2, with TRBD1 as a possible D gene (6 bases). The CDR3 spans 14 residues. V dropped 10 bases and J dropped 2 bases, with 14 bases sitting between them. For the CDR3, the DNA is TGTGCCATCCGCCGGGACACCAACACCGGGGAGCTGTTTTTT. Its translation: CAIRRDTNTGELFF.

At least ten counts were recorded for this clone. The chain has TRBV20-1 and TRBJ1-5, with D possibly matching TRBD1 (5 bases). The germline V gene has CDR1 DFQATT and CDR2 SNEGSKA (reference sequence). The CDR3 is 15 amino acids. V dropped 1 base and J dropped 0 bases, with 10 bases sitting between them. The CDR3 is CSARGDGNSNQPQHF. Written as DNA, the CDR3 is TGCAGTGCTAGAGGGGACGGGAATAGCAATCAGCCCCAGCATTTT.

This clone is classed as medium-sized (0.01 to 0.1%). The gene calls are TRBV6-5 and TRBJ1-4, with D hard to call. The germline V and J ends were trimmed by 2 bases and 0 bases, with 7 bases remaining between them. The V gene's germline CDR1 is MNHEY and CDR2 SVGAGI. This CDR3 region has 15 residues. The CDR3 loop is CASSYVGATNEKLFF. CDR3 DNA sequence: TGTGCCAGCAGTTACGTTGGAGCAACTAATGAAAAACTGTTTTTT.